The rows below give T cell receptor beta chains drawn from one sample of a study of tumor-infiltrating lymphocytes in localized non-small cell lung cancer. The data were produced by immunoSEQ multiplex PCR, yet TCRdb's version contains in-frame clones alone and is incomplete. This sample carries under 20,000 clones, roughly 72% of them seen once, and the ten largest clones take 8.5% to 10%. The sample consisted of lung tumor tissue. These receptors were taken from a human donor with non-small cell lung cancer. Each CDR3 is given with its conserved first and last residue. A D gene is named only where the DNA matches it firmly. The listing skips clone size in some rows; elsewhere it reads once, few, many or a size class.

V	D	size	J	CDR3	DNA
TRBV4-2	TRBD1	.	TRBJ2-2	CASSQDAQGASGELFF	TGTGCCAGCAGCCAAGATGCGCAGGGGGCGAGCGGGGAGCTGTTTTTT
TRBV10-3	.	.	TRBJ2-7	CASQGSDYEQYF	TGTGCCTCCCAGGGGAGTGACTACGAGCAGTACTTC
TRBV15	.	.	TRBJ1-1	CATSRGQLLNTEAFF	TGTGCCACCAGCAGAGGACAGCTTTTGAACACTGAAGCTTTCTTT
TRBV5-4	TRBD2	.	TRBJ2-3	CASSLVSGRALFTDTQYF	TGTGCCAGCAGCTTGGTTAGCGGGAGGGCCCTTTTCACAGATACGCAGTATTTT
TRBV27	.	.	TRBJ2-1	CASRSGIHNEQFF	TGTGCCAGCCGCTCAGGGATCCACAATGAGCAGTTCTTC
TRBV4-1	.	.	TRBJ1-1	CASKTAVNTEAFF	TGCGCCAGCAAAACAGCCGTGAACACTGAAGCTTTCTTT
TRBV14	.	few	TRBJ2-5	CASSQSLGGALYQETQYF	TGTGCCAGCAGCCAATCTTTAGGGGGGGCCCTTTATCAAGAGACCCAGTACTTC
TRBV10-1	TRBD1	.	TRBJ2-1	CASSEWTGGNEQFF	TGCGCCAGCAGTGAGTGGACAGGGGGGAATGAGCAGTTCTTC
TRBV5-1	.	.	TRBJ1-5	CASSLRGDLNQPQHF	TGCGCCAGCAGCTTGCGCGGGGATCTCAATCAGCCCCAGCATTTT
TRBV25-1	.	once	TRBJ1-2	CASSGGSGGYTF	TGTGCCAGCAGTGGGGGTTCAGGAGGCTACACCTTC
TRBV7-8	.	.	TRBJ2-7	CASSLAGTRNEQYF	TGTGCCAGCAGCTTAGCCGGGACACGAAACGAGCAGTACTTC
TRBV28	.	.	TRBJ1-1	CASSLRGGLGTEAFF	TGTGCCAGCAGTTTACGAGGGGGACTGGGCACTGAAGCTTTCTTT
TRBV28	.	.	TRBJ1-6	CASSVIQGRDNSPLHF	TGTGCCAGCAGCGTCATCCAGGGTAGGGATAATTCACCCCTCCACTTT